The present T cell receptor (beta chain) was sequenced within a study of CD8+CD57+ T cells in acquired aplastic anemia. Overall study context: When averaged, DNA from sorted CD4+ and CD8+ cells came to 3 to 4 ug. Study outcomes and limitations: CD8+ Simpson's diversity did not differ significantly between patients and controls.

The sequenced patients had an expansion of CD8+CD57+ cells seen by flow cytometry. Severe acquired aplastic anemia was present in all patients. As concerns this clonotype: Its antigen is still unknown.

Both TCR beta VDJ combination and CDR3 sequence profiling were carried out. Genomic DNA was the template for this profiling. A single record per CDR3 protein comes from TCRdb applying MiXCR to the reads. The table lists some 200,000 distinct CDR3 sequences, approximately 48% of them singletons. The junction had 1 base not matched to a gene; V was cut back by 4 bases and J by 1 base. From germline, CDR1 is LNHDA and CDR2 SQIVND (reference sequence). The CDR3 covers 15 residues. This receptor was taken from a human donor with aplastic anemia. The specimen was sorted CD4+, CD8+, or CD8+CD57+ T cells (not recorded which) from PBMCs. V gene TRBV19 combines with J gene TRBJ2-2; 9 bases are a match to TRBD2. This CDR3 is CASSKTSGNTGELFF. CDR3 DNA: TGTGCCAGTAGTAAGACTAGCGGGAACACCGGGGAGCTGTTTTTT.